The sequence of this T cell receptor (beta chain) was determined in a study of CD8 T cell repertoires and HIV-1 epitope variants. Study at large: Twenty-five autologous and known Gag and Nef epitope variant peptides each stimulated T cells separately. Tested: three Gag epitope families, Nef HW9 and YT9.

Study-level findings and limits: Most of the nine antigen-specific clonotypes appeared cross-reactive to autologous or escape variants.

V was pared by 2 bases and J by 10 bases, with 18 bases between. The CDR3 has 15 amino acids. CDR1 and CDR2 (germline): SEHNR, FQNEAQ (reference sequence). Comment on this clone: Its antigen is unidentified.

Sequencing of TCR beta CDR3 used immunoSEQ survey depth. Produced via immunoSEQ multiplex PCR; TCRdb's table is partial and in-frame only. In the table there are approximately 4,700 clones, 66% of which are singletons. This TCR derives from a male donor with HIV. The specimen was cultured CD8+ T cells derived from PBMCs. This rearrangement joins TRBV7-9 to TRBJ2-1; no definite D call. The CDR3 spells CASSLRSSQAGEQFF. The CDR3 coding sequence is TGTGCCAGCAGCTTAAGGTCATCCCAGGCCGGGGAGCAGTTCTTC.